The present T cell receptor (beta chain) was sequenced within a study of CD8 T cells in Susac syndrome. Reverse transcription of about 0.45 to 1 ug RNA was performed with random hexamers. TCRdb redid the calling of the immunoSEQ multiplex PCR reads with MiXCR, one entry per CDR3 protein. The top ten clones hold about 0.1% of a sample with about 240,000 distinct CDR3 sequences, around 96% of them seen once. The CDR3 contains 12 residues. The ends were cut back, 4 bases at V and 2 bases at J, with 9 bases in the middle. Per germline, CDR1 SQVTM and CDR2 ANQGSEA. Specimen: CD4+ T cells from PBMCs. This chain joins TRBV29-1 and TRBJ2-7; D ambiguous. The source of this sequence is a human donor with Susac syndrome. CDR3 in amino acids: CSVGAIAYEQYF. The CDR3 DNA reads TGCAGCGTTGGGGCGATAGCCTACGAGCAGTACTTC.